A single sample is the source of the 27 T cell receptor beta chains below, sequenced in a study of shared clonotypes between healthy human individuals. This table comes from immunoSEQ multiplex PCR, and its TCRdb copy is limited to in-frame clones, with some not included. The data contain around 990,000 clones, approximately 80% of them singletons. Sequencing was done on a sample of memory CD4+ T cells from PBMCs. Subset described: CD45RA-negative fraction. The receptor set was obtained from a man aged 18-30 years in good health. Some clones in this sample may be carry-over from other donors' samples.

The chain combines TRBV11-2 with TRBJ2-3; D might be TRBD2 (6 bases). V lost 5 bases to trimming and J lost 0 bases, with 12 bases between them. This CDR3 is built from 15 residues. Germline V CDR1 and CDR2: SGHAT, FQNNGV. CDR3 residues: CASSPREPSTDTQYF. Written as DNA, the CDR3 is TGTGCCAGCAGCCCGCGGGAACCCAGCACAGATACGCAGTATTTT.

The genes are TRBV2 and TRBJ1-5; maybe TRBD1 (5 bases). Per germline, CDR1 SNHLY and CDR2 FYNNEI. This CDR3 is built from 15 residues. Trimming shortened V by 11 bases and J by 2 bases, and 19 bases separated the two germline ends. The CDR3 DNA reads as TGTGCCGTCGGAGGAGGGGTACAAGGCAATCAGCCCCAGCATTTT. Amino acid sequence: CAVGGGVQGNQPQHF. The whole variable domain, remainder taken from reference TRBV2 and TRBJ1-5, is EPEVTQTPSHQVTQMGQEVILRCVPISNHLYFYWYRQILGQKVEFLVSFYNNEISEKSEIFDDQFSVERPDGSNFTLKIRSTKLEDSAMYFCAVGGGVQGNQPQHFGDGTRLSIL.

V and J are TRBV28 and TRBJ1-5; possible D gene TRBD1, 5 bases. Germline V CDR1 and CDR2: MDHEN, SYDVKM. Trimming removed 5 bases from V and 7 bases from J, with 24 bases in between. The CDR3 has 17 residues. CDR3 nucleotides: TGTGCCAGCAGTCTAAACGTGGGACGGAGGGGAATCCAGCCCCAGCATTTT. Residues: CASSLNVGRRGIQPQHF.

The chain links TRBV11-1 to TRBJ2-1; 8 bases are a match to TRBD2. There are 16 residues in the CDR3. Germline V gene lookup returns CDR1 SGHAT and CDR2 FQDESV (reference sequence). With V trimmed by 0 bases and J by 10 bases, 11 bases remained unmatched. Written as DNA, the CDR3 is TGTGCCAGCAGCTTAGCCAGTCCGGGAGGGCCTCGGGAGCAGTTCTTC. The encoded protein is CASSLASPGGPREQFF.

The CDR3 spells CASSIYVTSDTQYF. In DNA form, the CDR3 reads TGTGCCAGTAGTATATATGTTACCTCCGATACGCAGTATTTT. This chain links TRBV19 with TRBJ2-3; D gene ambiguous. This CDR3 has 14 amino acids. The V gene lost 2 bases and the J gene lost 6 bases, with 12 bases spanning the gap. Looked up from germline, CDR1 is LNHDA and CDR2 is SQIVND (reference sequence).

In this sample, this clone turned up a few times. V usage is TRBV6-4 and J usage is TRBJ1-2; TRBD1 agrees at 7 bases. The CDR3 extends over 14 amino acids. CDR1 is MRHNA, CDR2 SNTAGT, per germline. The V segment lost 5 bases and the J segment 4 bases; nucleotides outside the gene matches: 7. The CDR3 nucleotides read TGTGCCAGCAGTCCCGGGGACAGACGCTATGGCTACACCTTC. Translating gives CASSPGDRRYGYTF.

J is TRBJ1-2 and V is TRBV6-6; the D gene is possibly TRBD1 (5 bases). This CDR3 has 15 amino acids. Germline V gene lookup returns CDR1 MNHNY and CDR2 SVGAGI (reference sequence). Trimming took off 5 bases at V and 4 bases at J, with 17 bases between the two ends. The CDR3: CASSARGEGVYGYTF. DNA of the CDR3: TGTGCCAGCAGTGCCCGGGGCGAGGGTGTCTATGGCTACACCTTC.

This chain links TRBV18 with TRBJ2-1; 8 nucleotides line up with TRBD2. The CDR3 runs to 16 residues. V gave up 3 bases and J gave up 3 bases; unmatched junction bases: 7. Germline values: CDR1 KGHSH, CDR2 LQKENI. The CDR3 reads CASSPRGREDYNEQFF. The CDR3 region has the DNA TGTGCCAGCTCACCTCGGGGGCGGGAGGACTACAATGAGCAGTTCTTC.

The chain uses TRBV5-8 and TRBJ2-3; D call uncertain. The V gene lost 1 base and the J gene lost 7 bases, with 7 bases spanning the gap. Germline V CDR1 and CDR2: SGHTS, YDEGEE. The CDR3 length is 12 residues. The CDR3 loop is CASSLIRNTQYF. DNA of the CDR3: TGTGCCAGCAGCTTGATCCGGAATACGCAGTATTTT.

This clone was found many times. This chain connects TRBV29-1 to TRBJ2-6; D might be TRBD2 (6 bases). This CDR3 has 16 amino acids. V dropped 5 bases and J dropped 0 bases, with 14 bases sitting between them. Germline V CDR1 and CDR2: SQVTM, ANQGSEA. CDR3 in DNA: TGCAGCGTTCCCCCCTCGGAGGGCTCTGGGGCCAACGTCCTGACTTTC. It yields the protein CSVPPSEGSGANVLTF.

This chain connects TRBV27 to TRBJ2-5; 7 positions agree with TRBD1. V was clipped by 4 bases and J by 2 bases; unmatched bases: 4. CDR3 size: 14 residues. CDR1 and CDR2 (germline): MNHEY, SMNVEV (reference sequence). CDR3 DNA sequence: TGTGCCAGCAGTTCCTACAGGGGTCAAGAGACCCAGTACTTC. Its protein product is CASSSYRGQETQYF.

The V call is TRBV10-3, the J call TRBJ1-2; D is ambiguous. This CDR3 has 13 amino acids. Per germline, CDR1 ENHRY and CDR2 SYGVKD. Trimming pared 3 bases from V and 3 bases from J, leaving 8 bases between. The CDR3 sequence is CAISDRFHYGYTF. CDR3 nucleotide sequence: TGTGCCATCAGTGACCGCTTTCACTATGGCTACACCTTC.

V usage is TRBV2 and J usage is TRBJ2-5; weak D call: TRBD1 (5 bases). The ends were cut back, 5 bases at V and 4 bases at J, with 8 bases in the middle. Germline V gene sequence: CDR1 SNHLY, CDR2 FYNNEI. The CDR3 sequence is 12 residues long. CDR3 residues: CASSPRAETQYF. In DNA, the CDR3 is TGTGCCAGCAGTCCCAGGGCAGAGACCCAGTACTTC.

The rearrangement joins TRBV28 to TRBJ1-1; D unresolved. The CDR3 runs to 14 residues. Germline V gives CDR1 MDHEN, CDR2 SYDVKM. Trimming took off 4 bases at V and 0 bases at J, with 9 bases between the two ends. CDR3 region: CASSSLFLNTEAFF. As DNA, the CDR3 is TGTGCCAGCAGTTCATTGTTTTTGAACACTGAAGCTTTCTTT.

The CDR3 here is CASSSFRNEQFF. Written as DNA, the CDR3 is TGTGCCAGCAGCTCCTTCCGGAATGAGCAGTTCTTC. This chain joins TRBV9 and TRBJ2-1; no clear D. Trimming removed 4 bases at V and 7 bases at J, with 9 bases between. Germline CDR1 SGDLS, CDR2 YYNGEE. The CDR3 length is 12 residues. Supplemented by reference TRBV9 and TRBJ2-1, the full variable domain reads DSGVTQTPKHLITATGQRVTLRCSPRSGDLSVYWYQQSLDQGLQFLIQYYNGEERAKGNILERFSAQQFPDLHSELNLSSLELGDSALYFCASSSFRNEQFFGPGTRLTVL.

The CDR3 here is CAIRLGGEQFF. CDR3 coding DNA: TGTGCCATCAGACTAGGTGGGGAGCAGTTCTTC. The chain recombines TRBV10-3 with TRBJ2-1, with D possibly TRBD2 on 5 matching bases. CDR3 size: 11 residues. The germline V gene has CDR1 ENHRY and CDR2 SYGVKD. V lost 6 bases to trimming and J lost 10 bases, with 10 bases between them.

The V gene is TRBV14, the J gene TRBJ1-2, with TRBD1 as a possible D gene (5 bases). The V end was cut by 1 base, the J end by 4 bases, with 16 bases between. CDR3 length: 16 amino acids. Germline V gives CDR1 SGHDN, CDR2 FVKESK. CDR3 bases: TGTGCCAGCAGCCAAGGTCCCGGCGGGACGGGCTATGGCTACACCTTC. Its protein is CASSQGPGGTGYGYTF.

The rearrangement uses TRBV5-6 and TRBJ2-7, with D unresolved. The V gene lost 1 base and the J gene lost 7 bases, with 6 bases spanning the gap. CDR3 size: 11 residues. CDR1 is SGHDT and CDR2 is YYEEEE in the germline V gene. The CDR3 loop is CASSLFGEQYF. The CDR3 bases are TGTGCCAGCAGCTTGTTTGGGGAGCAGTACTTC.

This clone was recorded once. Here the CDR3 DNA reads TGTGCCAGTAGATCAGGGGTAGGTCAGCCCCAGCATTTT. Translated: CASRSGVGQPQHF. This chain joins TRBV19 and TRBJ1-5; TRBD1 might be the D (6 bases). CDR3 length: 13 amino acids. CDR1 and CDR2 from the germline V gene are LNHDA and SQIVND (reference sequence). The V end was cut by 6 bases, the J end by 6 bases, with 12 bases between.

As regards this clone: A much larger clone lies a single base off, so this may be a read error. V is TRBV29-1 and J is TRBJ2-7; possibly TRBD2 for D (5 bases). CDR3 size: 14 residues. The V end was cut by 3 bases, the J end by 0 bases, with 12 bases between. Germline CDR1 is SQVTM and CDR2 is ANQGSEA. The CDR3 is CSVEASGNSYEQYF. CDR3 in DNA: TGCAGCGTTGAGGCCTCGGGAAACTCCTACGAGCAGTACTTC.

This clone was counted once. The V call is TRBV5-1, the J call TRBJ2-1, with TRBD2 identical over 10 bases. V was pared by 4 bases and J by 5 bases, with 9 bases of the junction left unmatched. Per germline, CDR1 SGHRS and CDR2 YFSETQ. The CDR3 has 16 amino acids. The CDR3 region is CASSQVGLALNNEQFF. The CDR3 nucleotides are TGCGCCAGCAGCCAAGTGGGACTAGCGCTGAACAATGAGCAGTTCTTC.

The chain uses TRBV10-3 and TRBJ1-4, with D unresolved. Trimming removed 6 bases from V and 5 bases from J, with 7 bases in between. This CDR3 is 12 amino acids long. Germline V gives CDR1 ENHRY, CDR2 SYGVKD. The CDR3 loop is CAIRAANEKLFF. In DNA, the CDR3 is TGTGCCATCAGGGCGGCGAATGAAAAACTGTTTTTT.

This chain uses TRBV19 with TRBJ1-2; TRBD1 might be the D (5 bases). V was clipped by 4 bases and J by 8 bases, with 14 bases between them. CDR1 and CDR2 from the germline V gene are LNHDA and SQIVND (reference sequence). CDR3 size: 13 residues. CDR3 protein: CASSKYRIGGYTF. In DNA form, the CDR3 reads TGTGCCAGTAGTAAATACAGGATAGGAGGCTACACCTTC.

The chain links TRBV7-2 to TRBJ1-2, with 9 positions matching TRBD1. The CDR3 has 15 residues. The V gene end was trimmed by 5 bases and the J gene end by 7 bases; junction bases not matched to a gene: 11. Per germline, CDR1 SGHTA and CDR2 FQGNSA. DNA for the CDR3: TGTGCCAGCAGCCCGAGTATGGGACAGGGTCTTGGCTACACCTTC. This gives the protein CASSPSMGQGLGYTF.

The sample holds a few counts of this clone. CDR3 bases: TGCAGCGTTACAGACAGGAACACTGAAGCTTTCTTT. Its translation: CSVTDRNTEAFF. The chain carries TRBV29-1 and TRBJ1-1; weak D call: TRBD1 (5 bases). CDR3 size: 12 residues. V shed 5 bases and J shed 1 base, with 8 bases lying between them. Germline V gene data show CDR1 as SQVTM and CDR2 as ANQGSEA. Full variable domain (missing parts from reference TRBV29-1 and TRBJ1-1): SAVISQKPSRDICQRGTSLTIQCQVDSQVTMMFWYRQQPGQSLTLIATANQGSEATYESGFVIDKFPISRPNLTFSTLTVSNMSPEDSSIYLCSVTDRNTEAFFGQGTRLTVV.

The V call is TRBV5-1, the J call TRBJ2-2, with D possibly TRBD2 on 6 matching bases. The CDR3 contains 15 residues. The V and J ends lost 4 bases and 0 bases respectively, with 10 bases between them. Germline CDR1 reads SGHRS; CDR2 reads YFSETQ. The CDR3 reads CASSGGTSNTGELFF. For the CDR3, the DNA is TGCGCCAGCAGCGGCGGGACTTCGAACACCGGGGAGCTGTTTTTT.

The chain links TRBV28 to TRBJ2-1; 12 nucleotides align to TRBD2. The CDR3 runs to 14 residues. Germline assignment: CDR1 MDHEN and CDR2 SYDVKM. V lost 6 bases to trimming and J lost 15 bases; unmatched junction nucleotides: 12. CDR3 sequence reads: CASRPTPSGRVGFF. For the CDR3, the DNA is TGTGCCAGCAGGCCTACGCCTAGCGGGAGGGTGGGGTTCTTC.